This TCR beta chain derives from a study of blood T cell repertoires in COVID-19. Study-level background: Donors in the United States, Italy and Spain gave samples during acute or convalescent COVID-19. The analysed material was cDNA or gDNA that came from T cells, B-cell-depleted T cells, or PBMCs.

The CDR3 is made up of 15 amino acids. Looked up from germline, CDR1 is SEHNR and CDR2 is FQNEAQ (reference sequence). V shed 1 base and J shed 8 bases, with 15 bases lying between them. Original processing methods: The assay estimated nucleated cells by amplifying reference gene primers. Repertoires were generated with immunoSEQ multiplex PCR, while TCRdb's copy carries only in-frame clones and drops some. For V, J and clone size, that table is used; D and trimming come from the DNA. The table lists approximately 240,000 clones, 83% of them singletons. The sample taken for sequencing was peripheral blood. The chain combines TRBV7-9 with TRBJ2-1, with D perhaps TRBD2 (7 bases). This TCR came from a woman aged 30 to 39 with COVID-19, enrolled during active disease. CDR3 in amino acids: CASSLVQRGADEQFF. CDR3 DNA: TGTGCCAGCAGCTTAGTTCAACGGGGGGCAGATGAGCAGTTCTTC.